The 5 T cell receptor beta chains presented below share a single source sample, sequenced in a study of cytomegalovirus exposure and HLA in healthy donors. The PCR employed 60 Vbeta primers together with 13 Jbeta primers. The assay was immunoSEQ multiplex PCR, and TCRdb's table has in-frame clones only and misses some. The specimen's table records under 200,000 clones. Sequencing input: PBMCs. The receptor set was obtained from a woman in her late teens or twenties in good health and CMV-seropositive.

The CDR3 is CAISRTTSGGSGEQFF. The CDR3 DNA reads as TGTGCCATCAGTCGTACCACTAGCGGGGGTTCAGGTGAGCAGTTCTTC. The genes are TRBV10-3 and TRBJ2-1; 11 bases agree with TRBD2. The CDR3 spans 16 residues. Germline CDR1 reads ENHRY; CDR2 reads SYGVKD. Germline trimming cut 5 bases from V and 9 bases from J; bases unmatched to any gene: 12.

V gene TRBV5-4 combines with J gene TRBJ2-3, with 10 bases fitting TRBD1. The germline gives CDR1 SGHNT, CDR2 YYREEE (reference sequence). V was clipped by 2 bases and J by 3 bases; unmatched bases: 15. This CDR3 has 19 amino acids. CDR3 loop: CASSFGPRQGAPGTDTQYF. CDR3 DNA sequence: TGTGCCAGCAGCTTTGGACCCCGACAGGGGGCGCCCGGAACAGATACGCAGTATTTT. The full variable domain, with the rest looked up from reference TRBV5-4 and TRBJ2-3, is ETGVTQSPTHLIKTRGQQVTLRCSSQSGHNTVSWYQQALGQGPQFIFQYYREEENGRGNFPPRFSGLQFPNYSSELNVNALELDDSALYLCASSFGPRQGAPGTDTQYFGPGTRLTVL.

V usage is TRBV30 and J usage is TRBJ2-3; 7 bases map to TRBD1. Trimming cost V 4 bases and J 2 bases; bases outside gene matches: 12. The germline V gene has CDR1 GTSNPN and CDR2 SVGIG (reference sequence). The CDR3 loop spans 16 amino acids. In nucleotides, the CDR3 is TGTGCCTGGATTACTATCCGGGACAGTTACACAGATACGCAGTATTTT. As protein: CAWITIRDSYTDTQYF.

This sequence joins TRBV4-3 and TRBJ2-3; TRBD2 matches 10 bases. The length of the CDR3 is 16 residues. The J segment lost 5 bases and the V segment lost 2 bases, leaving 7 bases of the junction unmatched. Germline assignment: CDR1 LGHNA and CDR2 YSLEER. Here the CDR3 DNA reads TGCGCCAGCAGCCAAACCCTAGCGGGGGTACGAGATACGCAGTATTTT. Its translation: CASSQTLAGVRDTQYF.

J is TRBJ1-3 and V is TRBV6-5, with unresolved D. The CDR3 length is 12 residues. Germline V gene sequence: CDR1 MNHEY, CDR2 SVGAGI. V was shortened by 7 bases and J by 4 bases, with 8 bases between the two germline ends. Here the CDR3 DNA reads TGTGCCAGCACGGGTCTCGGAAACACCATATATTTT. Its protein is CASTGLGNTIYF.